This entry lists 17 T cell receptor beta chains sequenced from one sample in a study of blood T cell repertoires in COVID-19. The protocol was immunoSEQ multiplex PCR, while the TCRdb copy is restricted to in-frame clones and leaves out a portion. The profile shows 200,000 to 300,000 clones, nearly 90% of them singletons. Sequencing was performed on peripheral blood. The source of these receptors is a woman in her twenties or thirties with acute or convalescent COVID-19.

This clone was detected a few times. The chain employs TRBV12-3 or TRBV12-4 and TRBJ2-7, with a tentative D call TRBD1 (6 bases). With 6 bases removed from V and 4 bases from J, the gap between germline ends came to 10 bases. The CDR3 contains 12 residues. The CDR3 spells CASRGRGYEQYF. CDR3 nucleotides: TGTGCCAGCAGGGGCAGGGGATACGAGCAGTACTTC.

This clone was detected only a few times. The chain's CDR3 is CASSVAGISSGRADTQYF. The CDR3 DNA reads TGTGCCAGCAGCGTAGCTGGGATTAGTAGCGGGAGGGCAGATACGCAGTATTTT. J is TRBJ2-3 and V is TRBV9; 11 positions agree with TRBD2. The junction had 10 bases not matched to a gene; V was cut back by 0 bases and J by 4 bases. The CDR3 loop spans 18 amino acids. The V gene's germline CDR1 is SGDLS and CDR2 YYNGEE. Variable domain in full (rest from reference TRBV9 and TRBJ2-3): DSGVTQTPKHLITATGQRVTLRCSPRSGDLSVYWYQQSLDQGLQFLIQYYNGEERAKGNILERFSAQQFPDLHSELNLSSLELGDSALYFCASSVAGISSGRADTQYFGPGTRLTVL.

Here the CDR3 reads CASSIGTSGTGELFF. The CDR3 region has the DNA TGTGCCAGCAGCATTGGGACTAGCGGCACCGGGGAGCTGTTTTTT. This sequence joins TRBV11-3 and TRBJ2-2, with 11 nucleotides matching TRBD2. Germline CDR1 is SGHNT and CDR2 is YENEEA. The CDR3 covers 15 residues. V shed 5 bases, J shed 4 bases, and the junction held 3 bases outside the gene matches.

In this sample, this clone turned up a few times. V usage is TRBV5-1 and J usage is TRBJ1-4; TRBD1 matches at 11 bases. The CDR3 runs 16 residues. CDR1 and CDR2 from the germline V gene are SGHRS and YFSETQ. The V and J ends lost 4 bases and 4 bases, in that order; junction bases with no gene match: 6. The CDR3 coding sequence is TGCGCCAGCAGCCGGACAGGGGGCAACGTTAATGAAAAACTGTTTTTT. Residues: CASSRTGGNVNEKLFF. The complete variable domain, with remaining parts taken from reference TRBV5-1 and TRBJ1-4, reads KAGVTQTPRYLIKTRGQQVTLSCSPISGHRSVSWYQQTPGQGLQFLFEYFSETQRNKGNFPGRFSGRQFSNSRSEMNVSTLELGDSALYLCASSRTGGNVNEKLFFGSGTQLSVL.

V and J are TRBV7-9 and TRBJ2-1; D is ambiguous. The V and J ends lost 5 bases and 8 bases respectively, with 7 bases between them. Germline CDR1 and CDR2: SEHNR and FQNEAQ (reference sequence). CDR3 length equals 11 residues. CDR3 nucleotide sequence: TGTGCCAGCAGCGCAGAGGATGAGCAGTTCTTC. It is translated as CASSAEDEQFF.

This clone has a handful of counts. This chain connects TRBV7-8 to TRBJ2-5; D might be TRBD2 (6 bases). The V gene's germline CDR1 is SGHVS and CDR2 FQNEAQ. This CDR3 spans 17 amino acids. Trimming cost V 5 bases and J 3 bases, with 22 bases left between them. CDR3 sequence: CASSANRRAGKKETQYF. CDR3 nucleotide sequence: TGTGCCAGCAGCGCAAATAGGAGGGCAGGGAAAAAAGAGACCCAGTACTTC.

This clone was detected once. The chain employs TRBV30 and TRBJ2-7, with D maybe TRBD1 (6 bases). The V end lost 3 bases, the J end lost 7 bases, and 19 bases lay between the germline ends. The CDR3 consists of 14 residues. Germline V gene sequence: CDR1 GTSNPN, CDR2 SVGIG (reference sequence). The DNA for the CDR3 is TGTGCCTGGAGCCCGTTGGGACAAATCGGAGAGCAGTACTTC. This translates into CAWSPLGQIGEQYF.

The chain is built from TRBV21-1 and TRBJ1-1; TRBD1, the table's D call, lacks a check against the DNA. TRBV21-1 is a pseudogene segment. The CDR3 is made up of 16 amino acids. The CDR3 loop is CASSKETGFMNTEAFF. CDR3 nucleotides: TGTGCCAGCAGCAAAGAAACAGGCTTCATGAACACTGAAGCTTTCTTT.

The chain has TRBV6-5 and TRBJ1-4; tentative D call: TRBD1 (5 bases). The CDR3 runs to 14 residues. V was pared by 5 bases and J by 0 bases, with 7 bases between. Per the germline V gene, CDR1 is MNHEY and CDR2 is SVGAGI. The CDR3 loop reads CASSRGPTNEKLFF. The DNA of the CDR3 is TGTGCCAGCAGTAGGGGCCCAACTAATGAAAAACTGTTTTTT.

V usage is TRBV27 and J usage is TRBJ1-3; D unclear. The germline CDR1 and CDR2 sequences are MNHEY and SMNVEV (reference sequence). The length of the CDR3 is 14 residues. Trimming removed 6 bases at V and 3 bases at J, with 12 bases between. CDR3 DNA: TGTGCCAGCAGCTTAGGGCCAGTTGGAAACACCATATATTTT. This gives the protein CASSLGPVGNTIYF.

V and J are TRBV29-1 and TRBJ2-3; 13 positions match TRBD2. This CDR3 spans 14 amino acids. J lost 6 bases, V lost 6 bases, and 6 bases had no gene match. Germline V gene lookup returns CDR1 SQVTM and CDR2 ANQGSEA. CDR3 residues: CSVWTSGSGDTQYF. CDR3 bases: TGCAGCGTATGGACTAGCGGGAGTGGCGATACGCAGTATTTT.

The V and J genes are TRBV14 and TRBJ1-2; TRBD1 matches 10 bases. J was trimmed by 3 bases and V by 4 bases; bases with no gene match: 5. The CDR3 is 15 residues long. In germline, CDR1 is SGHDN, CDR2 FVKESK. For the CDR3, the DNA is TGTGCCAGCAGCCGGACAGGGGGGGAGGACTATGGCTACACCTTC. It yields the protein CASSRTGGEDYGYTF.

This CDR3 is CATSRDGLGPRELFF. CDR3 in DNA: TGTGCCACCAGCAGAGATGGACTAGGCCCCAGGGAGCTGTTTTTT. The rearrangement uses TRBV15 and TRBJ2-2, with TRBD2 matching 7 bases. J gave up 9 bases and V 0 bases, and 7 bases lay outside the gene matches. In germline, CDR1 is LNHNV, CDR2 YYDKDF (reference sequence). The CDR3 extends over 15 amino acids.

In DNA form, the CDR3 reads TGTGCCAGCAGTTACCGACTACCGGGACAGGGTTTCCAAGAGACCCAGTACTTC. It is translated as CASSYRLPGQGFQETQYF. The V call is TRBV6-2 or TRBV6-3, the J call TRBJ2-5; 9 bases are shared with TRBD1. This CDR3 is built from 18 residues. V lost 2 bases to trimming and J lost 1 base; unmatched junction nucleotides: 11. CDR1 and CDR2 from the germline V gene are MNHEY and SVGEGT.

J is TRBJ1-3 and V is TRBV19; D is unresolved. The V gene's germline CDR1 is LNHDA and CDR2 SQIVND (reference sequence). V was trimmed by 6 bases and J by 8 bases, leaving 14 bases between them. The CDR3 loop spans 13 amino acids. This chain's CDR3 is CASSPNSVHTIYF. Written as DNA, the CDR3 is TGTGCCAGTAGCCCAAATTCGGTACACACCATATATTTT.

This clone was recorded a few times. The CDR3 reads CASSSYPSGGGYGYTF. The CDR3 DNA follows: TGTGCCAGCAGCTCATACCCTTCGGGAGGTGGGTATGGCTACACCTTC. This chain connects TRBV7-9 to TRBJ1-2; no definite D call. This CDR3 has 16 residues. Germline assignment: CDR1 SEHNR and CDR2 FQNEAQ (reference sequence). Trimming took 4 bases from V and 5 from J, leaving 20 bases between them.

This clone was seen a handful of times. The chain carries TRBV19 and TRBJ1-5; D remains unclear. In germline, CDR1 is LNHDA, CDR2 SQIVND (reference sequence). Trimming left V 7 bases short and J 2 bases short, with 12 bases between. CDR3 length: 14 residues. CDR3 region: CASMFGQGNQPQHF. The CDR3 nucleotides read TGTGCCAGTATGTTTGGGCAGGGCAATCAGCCCCAGCATTTT.